This T cell receptor beta chain was identified in a study of T cells after yellow fever vaccination. Study outcomes and limitations: Reappearing after the booster were most of the clones from primary vaccination (approximately 96% CD4, approximately 85% CD8).

A few counts support this clonotype. The antigen is not known. TCRdb reprocessed the 5' RACE reads via MiXCR and lists one record per CDR3 protein. Seen here are more than 300,000 distinct CDR3 sequences, about 10% observed once, and the top ten hold roughly 3%. Sequencing was performed on CD4+ T cells sorted from PBMCs, taken 45 days after the yellow fever booster vaccination. The clonotype was recovered from a man aged 18 to 29 who received the YFV17D yellow fever vaccine.

The CDR3 protein is CASRRTGDGSYGYTF. The CDR3 DNA is TGTGCCAGCAGACGGACCGGCGACGGATCCTATGGCTACACCTTC. The chain recombines TRBV6-1 with TRBJ1-2; D is ambiguous. V was pared by 6 bases and J by 4 bases, with 18 bases between. The length of the CDR3 is 15 residues. Looked up from germline, CDR1 is MNHNS and CDR2 is SASEGT.